One sample yielded the 7 T cell receptor beta chains listed below, sequenced in a study of T cells after yellow fever vaccination. Each CDR3 protein is one row after TCRdb ran MiXCR on the 5' RACE reads. The sample has about 350,000 distinct CDR3 sequences, 4.1% seen once; the top ten hold 20% to 25%. The sample in question was PBMCs, obtained 5 days after the yellow fever booster vaccination. All receptors come from a man between 18 and 35 years old who received the YFV17D yellow fever vaccine.

In this sample, this clonotype turned up a few times. The V gene is TRBV2, the J gene TRBJ1-1; D is uncertain. Germline V CDR1 and CDR2: SNHLY, FYNNEI. The length of the CDR3 is 14 residues. Trimming cost V 4 bases and J 5 bases, with 14 bases left between them. Written as DNA, the CDR3 is TGTGCCAGCAGTGGATACGTTACAGCGACTGAAGCTTTCTTT. Its translation: CASSGYVTATEAFF.

There are many counts of this clonotype. The chain combines TRBV3-1 with TRBJ2-1; 8 nucleotides match TRBD2. Losses at the gene ends were 0 bases for V and 6 bases for J; bases not matched to a gene: 7. The germline CDR1 and CDR2 sequences are LGHDT and YNNKEL (reference sequence). This CDR3 is built from 16 residues. CDR3 nucleotide sequence: TGTGCCAGCAGCCAAGAGGGAGCGGGGGCAGGCAATGAGCAGTTCTTC. Its translation: CASSQEGAGAGNEQFF.

This clonotype was picked up many times. This rearrangement joins TRBV20-1 to TRBJ2-3; 8 bases match TRBD2. Germline V gene lookup returns CDR1 DFQATT and CDR2 SNEGSKA (reference sequence). The CDR3 contains 14 residues. J gave up 2 bases and V 2 bases, and 3 bases lay outside the gene matches. The CDR3 spells CSARFGGATDTQYF. CDR3 coding DNA: TGCAGTGCTAGATTCGGGGGGGCCACAGATACGCAGTATTTT.

This clonotype was seen repeatedly, ten times or more. V is TRBV7-9 and J is TRBJ1-6, with 11 bases matching TRBD1. With 3 bases clipped from V and 10 bases from J, the junction kept 5 bases outside the gene matches. This CDR3 is built from 15 residues. Germline V gene data show CDR1 as SEHNR and CDR2 as FQNEAQ (reference sequence). CDR3 nucleotides: TGTGCCAGCAGCTTTGGACAGGGGGCTGAATCACCCCTCCACTTT. Amino acids: CASSFGQGAESPLHF. The variable domain in full, with the rest retrieved from reference TRBV7-9 and TRBJ1-6, is DTGVSQNPRHKITKRGQNVTFRCDPISEHNRLYWYRQTLGQGPEFLTYFQNEAQLEKSRLLSDRFSAERPKGSFSTLEIQRTEQGDSAMYLCASSFGQGAESPLHFGNGTRLTVT.

This chain links TRBV4-1 with TRBJ1-4, with 9 bases that match TRBD1. CDR3 length: 15 residues. CDR1 and CDR2 (germline): MGHRA, YSYEKL. V lost 2 bases and J lost 6; bases outside the gene matches: 4. The CDR3 coding sequence is TGCGCCAGCAGCCAACCAAGGGACAGGGATGAAAAACTGTTTTTT. This translates into CASSQPRDRDEKLFF.

This clonotype was counted between two and nine times. The rearrangement joins TRBV7-6 to TRBJ2-5; D is undetermined. The CDR3 contains 13 residues. V was shortened by 5 bases and J by 5 bases, with 12 bases between the two germline ends. Germline CDR1 SGHVS, CDR2 FNYEAQ. The CDR3 DNA reads TGTGCCAGCAGCCCTCAGTTCGGGGAGACCCAGTACTTC. Amino acids: CASSPQFGETQYF.

Only a few counts were recorded for this clonotype. This sequence joins TRBV5-4 and TRBJ1-1; 7 nucleotides align to TRBD1. CDR3 length: 15 amino acids. Trimming took 4 bases from V and 0 from J; bases not matched to a gene: 6. Per germline, CDR1 SGHNT and CDR2 YYREEE (reference sequence). The CDR3 loop reads CASSAAGTVNTEAFF. Written as DNA, the CDR3 is TGTGCCAGCAGCGCCGCCGGGACAGTGAACACTGAAGCTTTCTTT.